The 21 T cell receptor beta chains below come from one sample, sequenced in a study of blood T cell repertoires in COVID-19. TCRdb's copy holds only in-frame clones and misses some; the assay was immunoSEQ multiplex PCR. This table holds 150,000 to 180,000 clones, roughly 83% found once. Input material: peripheral blood. The origin of the receptors is an older woman with acute or convalescent COVID-19.

The rearrangement joins TRBV7-3 to TRBJ1-6, with TRBD1 matching over 10 bases. The CDR3 is 14 amino acids. CDR1 is SGHTA, CDR2 FQGTGA, per germline. V shed 4 bases, J shed 10 bases, and the junction held 4 bases outside the gene matches. CDR3 sequence reads: CASSWDRGKSPLHF. CDR3 bases: TGTGCCAGCAGCTGGGACAGGGGAAAATCACCCCTCCACTTT.

The J gene is TRBJ1-1, the V gene TRBV6-5; D ambiguous. From germline, CDR1 is MNHEY and CDR2 SVGAGI. V lost 7 bases and J lost 1, with 13 bases in between. This CDR3 has 14 residues. The CDR3 bases are TGTGCCAGCACCCTTGGAGGTGAGAACACTGAAGCTTTCTTT. Protein: CASTLGGENTEAFF.

This chain connects TRBV6-1 to TRBJ2-3, with 8 bases identical to TRBD2. The CDR3 contains 17 residues. The germline V gene encodes CDR1 MNHNS and CDR2 SASEGT. The ends lost 1 base at V and 0 bases at J; junction bases unmatched: 6. The CDR3 loop is CASSEGQAGASTDTQYF. The CDR3 coding sequence is TGTGCCAGCAGTGAAGGCCAAGCGGGGGCCAGCACAGATACGCAGTATTTT.

This clone was counted a single time. The J gene is TRBJ1-5, the V gene TRBV9, with D unresolved. CDR1 and CDR2 from the germline V gene are SGDLS and YYNGEE. V was pared by 3 bases and J by 0 bases, with 7 bases between. The CDR3 is 14 amino acids. The DNA for the CDR3 is TGTGCCAGCAGCGCCACAGATAGCAATCAGCCCCAGCATTTT. Its protein is CASSATDSNQPQHF.

V usage is TRBV18 and J usage is TRBJ1-5, with D unclear. The germline V and J ends were trimmed by 2 bases and 7 bases, with 12 bases remaining between them. There are 14 residues in the CDR3. The germline V gene has CDR1 KGHSH and CDR2 LQKENI. The CDR3 DNA follows: TGTGCCAGCTCACCAGGGGTCTCTAGCCAGCCCCAGCATTTT. Translation: CASSPGVSSQPQHF.

The V and J genes are TRBV5-1 and TRBJ2-1; TRBD2 matches at 10 bases. The germline CDR1 and CDR2 sequences are SGHRS and YFSETQ. This CDR3 is 16 amino acids long. Trimming at V came to 4 bases and at J to 4 bases, leaving 8 bases not matched to a gene. CDR3 bases: TGCGCCAGCAGCGCGGAAGCGGGGGGGAGTTACAATGAGCAGTTCTTC. It codes for CASSAEAGGSYNEQFF.

This rearrangement joins TRBV3-1 (or the pseudogene TRBV3-2) to TRBJ2-1; 7 bases align to TRBD1. The CDR3 is 15 amino acids. CDR1 is LGHDT and CDR2 is YNNKEL in the germline V gene (reference sequence). The V and J ends lost 4 bases and 0 bases, in that order; junction bases with no gene match: 3. This CDR3 is CASSPPGGSYNEQFF. CDR3 nucleotides: TGTGCCAGCAGCCCCCCAGGGGGCTCCTACAATGAGCAGTTCTTC.

V gene TRBV6-6 combines with J gene TRBJ2-2, with TRBD2 identical over 10 bases. CDR1 is MNHNY and CDR2 is SVGAGI in the germline V gene (reference sequence). There are 14 residues in the CDR3. V dropped 10 bases and J dropped 5; count of bases not matched to a gene: 7. CDR3 residues: CATFRSGGTGELFF. Written as DNA, the CDR3 is TGTGCCACCTTCCGTAGCGGGGGGACCGGGGAGCTGTTTTTT.

The rearrangement links TRBV18 to TRBJ2-1, with 9 bases fitting TRBD1. V lost 3 bases and J lost 6; bases outside the gene matches: 6. The CDR3 has 15 amino acids. Germline lookup yields CDR1 KGHSH and CDR2 LQKENI. The CDR3 is CASSPSGQGGNEQFF. CDR3 DNA sequence: TGTGCCAGCTCACCCTCGGGACAGGGAGGCAATGAGCAGTTCTTC.

This clone was seen just once. V is TRBV2 and J is TRBJ1-6, with D possibly matching TRBD1 (5 bases). V was shortened by 3 bases and J by 5 bases, with 8 bases between the two germline ends. The CDR3 is 14 residues long. Germline V gives CDR1 SNHLY, CDR2 FYNNEI. The CDR3 loop is CASSDQGDNSPLHF. CDR3 DNA sequence: TGTGCCAGCAGTGACCAAGGGGATAATTCACCCCTCCACTTT.

This clone occurred once. The V gene is TRBV5-1, the J gene TRBJ2-7; 12 nucleotides align to TRBD2. Germline loops: CDR1 SGHRS, CDR2 YFSETQ. The CDR3 sequence is 16 residues long. Trimming removed 4 bases from V and 2 bases from J; junction bases left unmatched: 7. DNA for the CDR3: TGCGCCAGCAGCCCCTGGACTAGCGGGGCCACCTACGAGCAGTACTTC. It is translated as CASSPWTSGATYEQYF.

The chain recombines TRBV5-1 with TRBJ1-4; 8 bases are a match to TRBD1. Unmatched junction bases numbered 7, after V lost 4 bases and J lost 5 bases. Germline-derived CDR1 and CDR2 are SGHRS and YFSETQ. The CDR3 runs 15 residues. The CDR3 reads CASSPSDRGNEKLFF. The CDR3 coding sequence is TGCGCCAGCAGCCCCTCCGACAGGGGAAATGAAAAACTGTTTTTT. Based on the CDR3 plus reference TRBV5-1 and TRBJ1-4, the full variable domain is KAGVTQTPRYLIKTRGQQVTLSCSPISGHRSVSWYQQTPGQGLQFLFEYFSETQRNKGNFPGRFSGRQFSNSRSEMNVSTLELGDSALYLCASSPSDRGNEKLFFGSGTQLSVL.

This clone ranks as medium-sized. The genes are TRBV7-9 and TRBJ2-2, with D possibly TRBD2 on 6 matching bases. The CDR3 covers 16 residues. Germline values: CDR1 SEHNR, CDR2 FQNEAQ (reference sequence). V shed 5 bases and J shed 3 bases, with 16 bases lying between them. The CDR3 loop is CASSRREGVDTGELFF. Here the CDR3 DNA reads TGTGCCAGCAGCAGGCGGGAAGGCGTCGACACCGGGGAGCTGTTTTTT.

This clone was counted once. The chain recombines TRBV7-2 with TRBJ1-6; D remains ambiguous. Trimming shortened V by 5 bases and J by 6 bases, and 11 bases separated the two germline ends. Germline CDR1 and CDR2: SGHTA and FQGNSA. This CDR3 is built from 14 residues. The CDR3 DNA reads as TGTGCCAGCAGCGCGCGTATTGGTAATTCACCCCTCCACTTT. Protein: CASSARIGNSPLHF.

This clone has only a few counts. This chain joins TRBV27 and TRBJ1-2; TRBD1 matches 11 bases. The V gene end was trimmed by 5 bases and the J gene end by 6 bases; junction bases not matched to a gene: 5. The CDR3 is made up of 14 amino acids. Germline V gene data show CDR1 as MNHEY and CDR2 as SMNVEV (reference sequence). The CDR3 region is CASSRTGGDDGYTF. The DNA for the CDR3 is TGTGCCAGCAGTCGGACAGGGGGCGATGATGGCTACACCTTC.

The chain recombines TRBV19 with TRBJ2-3; 10 positions agree with TRBD2. V lost 7 bases, J lost 4 bases, and 2 bases stayed unmatched. Germline CDR1 LNHDA, CDR2 SQIVND (reference sequence). The CDR3 is made up of 13 amino acids. CDR3 DNA sequence: TGTGCCAGTAAACTAGCGGGGTCAGATACGCAGTATTTT. Protein product: CASKLAGSDTQYF. Filled out from reference TRBV19 and TRBJ2-3, the complete variable domain reads DGGITQSPKYLFRKEGQNVTLSCEQNLNHDAMYWYRQDPGQGLRLIYYSQIVNDFQKGDIAEGYSVSREKKESFPLTVTSAQKNPTAFYLCASKLAGSDTQYFGPGTRLTVL.

The V and J genes are TRBV4-1 and TRBJ2-5; D may be TRBD2 (6 bases). Germline CDR1 is MGHRA and CDR2 is YSYEKL. The CDR3 sequence is 13 residues long. Trimming took off 4 bases at V and 2 bases at J, with 8 bases between the two ends. In DNA, the CDR3 is TGCGCCAGCAGCCGCGGGACTCAAGAGACCCAGTACTTC. It specifies CASSRGTQETQYF.

The rearrangement links TRBV5-1 to TRBJ1-1; 9 nucleotides align to TRBD1. CDR3 size: 15 residues. The germline gives CDR1 SGHRS, CDR2 YFSETQ. The ends lost 2 bases at V and 3 bases at J; junction bases unmatched: 5. In DNA form, the CDR3 reads TGCGCCAGCAGCTTCTCCCGGACAGGGGACACTGAAGCTTTCTTT. Translation gives CASSFSRTGDTEAFF. Full variable domain (outside the CDR3, taken from reference TRBV5-1 and TRBJ1-1): KAGVTQTPRYLIKTRGQQVTLSCSPISGHRSVSWYQQTPGQGLQFLFEYFSETQRNKGNFPGRFSGRQFSNSRSEMNVSTLELGDSALYLCASSFSRTGDTEAFFGQGTRLTVV.

The chain uses TRBV6-6 and TRBJ2-5, with TRBD2 matching 11 bases. The CDR3 covers 16 residues. Germline V gene sequence: CDR1 MNHNY, CDR2 SVGAGI (reference sequence). The V segment lost 2 bases and the J segment 5 bases; nucleotides outside the gene matches: 7. Written as DNA, the CDR3 is TGTGCCAGCAGTTACGGGACTAGCGGTGCTATCGAGACCCAGTACTTC. Amino acids: CASSYGTSGAIETQYF.

This chain links TRBV12-5 with TRBJ1-5; TRBD1 is a possible D gene (6 bases). Trimming removed 6 bases at V and 7 bases at J, with 13 bases between. The CDR3 totals 13 residues. Germline values: CDR1 LGHNT, CDR2 FRNRAP. This CDR3 is CASGPGTTQPQHF. The CDR3 region has the DNA TGTGCTAGTGGCCCCGGGACAACGCAGCCCCAGCATTTT.

The chain employs TRBV6-4 and TRBJ2-7; the match to TRBD1 covers 7 bases. The V and J ends lost 6 bases and 2 bases, in that order; junction bases with no gene match: 7. The CDR3 totals 14 residues. Germline loops: CDR1 MRHNA, CDR2 SNTAGT. CDR3 DNA sequence: TGTGCCAGCAGGGACCGGACAGGAGCCTACGAGCAGTACGTC. Protein: CASRDRTGAYEQYV.